One sample yielded the 2 T cell receptor beta chains listed below, sequenced in a study of T cells in Graves' hyperthyroidism and ophthalmopathy. The TCR beta CDR3 regions underwent amplification using RNA transcripts as the source. RT-PCR in the first round (using the HTBI primer set) targeted the TCR CDR3. TCRdb analysed the multiplex PCR reads with MiXCR anew, one entry per CDR3 protein. The sample carries some 490,000 distinct CDR3 sequences, roughly a sixth recorded once. The sample taken for sequencing was blood. Every receptor here comes from a woman in her 30s with Graves' ophthalmopathy.

This clonotype has a count of ten or more. CDR3: CASRGLGQTYEQYF. CDR3 in DNA: TGTGCCAGCAGAGGACTAGGACAAACCTACGAGCAGTACTTC. The chain couples TRBV7-9 to TRBJ2-7; 7 positions match TRBD2. J lost 2 bases, V lost 6 bases, and 7 bases had no gene match. The CDR3 length is 14 residues. The germline V gene encodes CDR1 SEHNR and CDR2 FQNEAQ (reference sequence).

The sample holds many counts of this clonotype. The chain is built from TRBV5-1 and TRBJ2-4; TRBD1 matches 10 bases. The CDR3 extends over 15 amino acids. Germline V CDR1 and CDR2: SGHRS, YFSETQ. With 3 bases clipped from V and 6 bases from J, the junction kept 6 bases outside the gene matches. The DNA for the CDR3 is TGCGCCAGCAGCTCGTTCCGGGACAGGGGAAACATTCAGTACTTC. It codes for CASSSFRDRGNIQYF.